The present TCR beta chain was sequenced within a study of blood T cell repertoires in COVID-19. The repertoire was sequenced with immunoSEQ multiplex PCR; TCRdb's copy has only in-frame clones and lacks some. The sample records 470,000 or so clones, around 89% being singletons. The germline gives CDR1 SGHKS, CDR2 YYEKEE (reference sequence). J lost 4 bases, V lost 2 bases, and 5 bases had no gene match. The CDR3 covers 14 residues. The sample was peripheral blood. This receptor was identified in a woman younger than 45 with acute or convalescent COVID-19. This chain connects TRBV5-5 to TRBJ2-5; 7 bases are shared with TRBD2. CDR3 DNA sequence: TGTGCCAGCAGCTTTCCGGGGGGTATAGAGACCCAGTACTTC. Encoded protein: CASSFPGGIETQYF.